This T cell receptor (beta chain) was sequenced during a study of cytomegalovirus exposure and HLA in healthy donors. Use of 60 Vbeta and 13 Jbeta primers characterized the PCR. TCRdb keeps only in-frame clones here, not all; method: immunoSEQ multiplex PCR. The top ten clones hold about 8.3% of a sample with 150,000 to 180,000 clones, more than 75% of them seen once. Germline V gives CDR1 SGHTA, CDR2 FQGTGA. The CDR3 covers 15 residues. Concerning this clone: Its target is unknown. A read error may produce the germline difference seen at one junction end.

General observations from the study: The dataset shows that most TCR sequences were rare, while some public TCRs occurred in many donors. An assumption of roughly uniform sequencing depth across donors underlay the presence/absence analyses. The study put around 180 TCR beta chains on its list as cytomegalovirus-associated. One later analysis reportedly identified an Asian-associated ancestry cluster that showed fewer N-insertions than the 666-donor mean.

The chain couples TRBV7-3 to TRBJ1-1; 7 bases are a match to TRBD1. The clonotype originates from a man aged 25 to 45 in good health and CMV-seropositive. The material sequenced was PBMCs. CDR3 in DNA: TGTGCCAGCAGCTTCCAAGCGACAGGGAACGCTGAAGCTTTCTTT. Translated, it gives CASSFQATGNAEAFF.